A single sample gave rise to the 20 T cell receptor beta chains below, sequenced in a study of blood T cells in healthy people across ages. The second PCR ran roughly 7 to 11 cycles with a sample-barcoded 5' primer and J-beta primers. In TCRdb, the 5' RACE reads were re-called with MiXCR into one record per CDR3 protein. The sample holds about 1.8 million distinct CDR3 sequences, just under 50% seen once. Input material: blood. Receptor source: a woman in her forties in good health.

In its sample, this clonotype was seen a few times. This chain connects TRBV7-2 to TRBJ2-7, with 8 nucleotides matching TRBD1. The CDR3 extends over 15 amino acids. The V gene's germline CDR1 is SGHTA and CDR2 FQGNSA. V lost 4 bases and J lost 5; bases outside the gene matches: 10. The CDR3 DNA reads as TGTGCCAGCAGCTCCCCAGGGGGCGCAGGGGACGAGCAGTACTTC. Protein sequence: CASSSPGGAGDEQYF.

This clonotype was counted between two and nine times. CDR3 sequence: CASRVWSGYTF. DNA of the CDR3: TGTGCCAGCAGGGTTTGGAGTGGCTACACCTTC. The rearrangement joins TRBV28 to TRBJ1-2, with D uncertain. The CDR3 totals 11 residues. Germline V gene data show CDR1 as MDHEN and CDR2 as SYDVKM. V shed 6 bases and J shed 7 bases, with 9 bases lying between them.

This clonotype was found a few times. The chain links TRBV28 to TRBJ2-1; D is uncertain. The J call may be mistaken, given a closer DNA end match to TRBJ2-7. Germline CDR1 and CDR2: MDHEN and SYDVKM. The CDR3 is made up of 14 amino acids. As DNA, the CDR3 is TGTGCCAGCAGTTACACCAGAAGATACAATGAGCAGTACTTC. Translating gives CASSYTRRYNEQYF.

The V call is TRBV20-1, the J call TRBJ2-1; perhaps D is TRBD1 or TRBD2 (5 bases each). The CDR3 consists of 11 residues. CDR1 and CDR2 from the germline V gene are DFQATT and SNEGSKA (reference sequence). Trimming took 3 bases from V and 10 from J, leaving 10 bases between them. CDR3 loop: CSASARGEQFF. In nucleotides, the CDR3 is TGCAGTGCTAGCGCCCGGGGCGAGCAGTTCTTC.

CDR3 loop: CASRKRAGGTDTQYF. Here the CDR3 DNA reads TGTGCCAGCAGAAAAAGAGCGGGGGGAACAGATACGCAGTATTTT. The chain couples TRBV6-5 to TRBJ2-3; 9 positions agree with TRBD2. Germline lookup yields CDR1 MNHEY and CDR2 SVGAGI. V trimming: 6 bases; J trimming: 3 bases; junction bases outside the gene matches: 7. This CDR3 contains 15 residues.

The table lists this clonotype with a few counts. The chain joins TRBV2 to TRBJ2-3; D tentatively fits TRBD1 or TRBD2 (5 bases each). The germline V and J ends were trimmed by 6 bases and 4 bases, with 17 bases remaining between them. Per germline, CDR1 SNHLY and CDR2 FYNNEI. The CDR3 totals 15 residues. The CDR3 DNA sequence: TGTGCCAGCAGGGGGACCTGGGTAGGTCCAGATACGCAGTATTTT. This sequence encodes CASRGTWVGPDTQYF.

The count of this clonotype is one. This chain links TRBV12-3 or TRBV12-4 with TRBJ2-1; TRBD1 might be the D (5 bases). The J call may be wrong; the DNA end is better matched by TRBJ2-7. This CDR3 spans 14 amino acids. This CDR3 is CASVNRSSYNEQYF. As DNA, the CDR3 is TGTGCCTCGGTAAACAGGAGCTCCTACAATGAGCAGTACTTC.

For this clonotype: One end of the junction does not line up with germline, which may come from a read error. V and J are TRBV27 and TRBJ2-6; D is perhaps TRBD1 (5 bases). The CDR3 is 13 residues long. The germline V gene encodes CDR1 MNHEY and CDR2 SMNVEV (reference sequence). The DNA for the CDR3 is TGTGCCAGCAGTTCAGGTGGGGCCAGCGTCCTGACTTTC. Translation gives CASSSGGASVLTF.

This chain joins TRBV3-1 and TRBJ2-4, with D uncertain. This CDR3 spans 16 amino acids. The germline V gene has CDR1 LGHDT and CDR2 YNNKEL (reference sequence). The V end was cut by 1 base, the J end by 1 base, with 11 bases between. CDR3 protein: CASSQGVGSAKNIQYF. In nucleotides, the CDR3 is TGTGCCAGCAGCCAAGGGGTGGGTTCGGCCAAAAACATTCAGTACTTC.

The J gene is TRBJ2-4, the V gene TRBV6-2 or TRBV6-3; no definite D call. The CDR3 has 15 amino acids. CDR1 and CDR2 from the germline V gene are MNHEY and SVGEGT. Between the trimmed V and J ends, which lost 5 bases and 0 bases, there was a span of 11 bases. In nucleotides, the CDR3 is TGTGCCAGCAGTGTTGTGGAGCTAGCCAAAAACATTCAGTACTTC. This encodes CASSVVELAKNIQYF.

The chain couples TRBV6-9 to TRBJ2-5; no clear D. V lost 6 bases, J lost 5 bases, and 25 bases lay in between. CDR3 length: 17 amino acids. The germline V gene encodes CDR1 MNHGY and CDR2 SVAAGI. The CDR3 loop reads CASSPLHNSESWETQYF. The DNA of the CDR3 is TGTGCCAGCAGCCCACTTCACAACAGCGAGTCCTGGGAGACCCAGTACTTC.

The chain uses TRBV6-5 and TRBJ2-1; 9 positions agree with TRBD1. The length of the CDR3 is 15 residues. The V gene's germline CDR1 is MNHEY and CDR2 SVGAGI. V shed 5 bases, J shed 12 bases, and the junction held 14 bases outside the gene matches. The CDR3 loop reads CASSPGQGTFQVQFF. The CDR3 nucleotides are TGTGCCAGCAGTCCAGGACAGGGGACGTTTCAGGTGCAGTTCTTC.

This clonotype was detected only a few times. The chain is built from TRBV11-2 and TRBJ1-4; possibly TRBD1 for D (5 bases). The CDR3 covers 15 residues. Germline V lookup: CDR1 SGHAT, CDR2 FQNNGV. Trimming pared 1 base from V and 5 bases from J, leaving 11 bases between. CDR3 coding DNA: TGTGCCAGCAGCTTAGTCGCCGGGGCAAATGAAAAACTGTTTTTT. This codes for CASSLVAGANEKLFF.

This clonotype showed up just a few times. A read error may explain this, as a much larger clone is one base away. The chain is built from TRBV7-2 and TRBJ2-5, with 10 bases that match TRBD1. The CDR3 extends over 16 amino acids. Germline V gene data show CDR1 as SGHTA and CDR2 as FQGNSA. V shed 1 base and J 5 bases; nucleotides not matched to a gene: 7. The CDR3 nucleotides are TGTGCCAGCAGCTTAGTCGTGGGACAGGGGTGGGAGACCCAGTACTTC. Its protein product is CASSLVVGQGWETQYF.

A few counts support this clonotype. The chain carries TRBV10-3 and TRBJ2-3; 16 nucleotides line up with TRBD2. The CDR3 sequence is 17 residues long. V shed 6 bases and J 6 bases; nucleotides not matched to a gene: 9. Germline values: CDR1 ENHRY, CDR2 SYGVKD. CDR3 in DNA: TGTGCCATCAGGCCCTGGGGACTAGCGGGGGGGAGTGATACGCAGTATTTT. This codes for CAIRPWGLAGGSDTQYF.

The chain employs TRBV5-1 and TRBJ2-1; TRBD1 matches 9 bases. Germline CDR1 and CDR2: SGHRS and YFSETQ. Trimming at V came to 7 bases and at J to 9 bases, leaving 17 bases not matched to a gene. This CDR3 is built from 16 residues. The CDR3 is CASSFPTGGGYGEQFF. CDR3 DNA sequence: TGCGCCAGCTCATTCCCCACAGGGGGCGGGTATGGTGAGCAGTTCTTC. The full variable domain, in which reference TRBV5-1 and TRBJ2-1 provide the parts outside the CDR3, is KAGVTQTPRYLIKTRGQQVTLSCSPISGHRSVSWYQQTPGQGLQFLFEYFSETQRNKGNFPGRFSGRQFSNSRSEMNVSTLELGDSALYLCASSFPTGGGYGEQFFGPGTRLTVL.

The V and J genes are TRBV7-9 and TRBJ1-5; D is ambiguous. Germline CDR1 and CDR2: SEHNR and FQNEAQ (reference sequence). The CDR3 extends over 11 amino acids. The V and J ends lost 5 bases and 9 bases respectively, with 8 bases between them. This CDR3 reads CASSPPRPQHF. CDR3 nucleotides: TGTGCCAGCAGCCCTCCTCGGCCCCAGCATTTT. Based on the CDR3 plus reference TRBV7-9 and TRBJ1-5, the full variable domain is DTGVSQNPRHKITKRGQNVTFRCDPISEHNRLYWYRQTLGQGPEFLTYFQNEAQLEKSRLLSDRFSAERPKGSFSTLEIQRTEQGDSAMYLCASSPPRPQHFGDGTRLSIL.

The chain links TRBV7-2 to TRBJ1-5, with D unresolved. This CDR3 contains 12 residues. Germline-derived CDR1 and CDR2 are SGHTA and FQGNSA. Trimming shortened V by 5 bases and J by 7 bases, and 9 bases separated the two germline ends. The CDR3 loop is CASSGMGQPQHF. The CDR3 nucleotides read TGTGCCAGCAGCGGGATGGGGCAGCCCCAGCATTTT.

This sequence joins TRBV25-1 and TRBJ1-2; 8 positions match TRBD1. The length of the CDR3 is 16 residues. V was pared by 2 bases and J by 7 bases, with 12 bases of the junction left unmatched. Germline-derived CDR1 and CDR2 are MGHDK and SYGVNS. CDR3: CASSEIGTGGMTGYTF. The CDR3, as DNA: TGTGCCAGCAGTGAAATAGGAACAGGGGGTATGACTGGCTACACCTTC.

V gene TRBV27 combines with J gene TRBJ1-2; 9 positions match TRBD1. The V gene's germline CDR1 is MNHEY and CDR2 SMNVEV (reference sequence). This CDR3 contains 17 residues. Losses at the gene ends were 5 bases for V and 4 bases for J; bases not matched to a gene: 14. The CDR3 region is CASSKTGGRPTGYGYTF. CDR3 in DNA: TGTGCCAGCAGTAAGACAGGGGGTAGACCCACCGGCTATGGCTACACCTTC.